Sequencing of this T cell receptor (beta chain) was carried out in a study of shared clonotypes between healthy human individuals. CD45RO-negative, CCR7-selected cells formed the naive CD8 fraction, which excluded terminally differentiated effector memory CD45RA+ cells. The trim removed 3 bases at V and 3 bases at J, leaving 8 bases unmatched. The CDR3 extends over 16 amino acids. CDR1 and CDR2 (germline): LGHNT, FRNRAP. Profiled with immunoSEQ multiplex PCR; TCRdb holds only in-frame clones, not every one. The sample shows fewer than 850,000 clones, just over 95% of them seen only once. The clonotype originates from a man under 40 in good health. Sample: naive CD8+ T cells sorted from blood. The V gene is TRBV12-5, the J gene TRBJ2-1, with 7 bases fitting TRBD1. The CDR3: CASGFGTGALYNEQFF. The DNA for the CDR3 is TGTGCTAGTGGTTTTGGAACAGGGGCTCTCTACAATGAGCAGTTCTTC.